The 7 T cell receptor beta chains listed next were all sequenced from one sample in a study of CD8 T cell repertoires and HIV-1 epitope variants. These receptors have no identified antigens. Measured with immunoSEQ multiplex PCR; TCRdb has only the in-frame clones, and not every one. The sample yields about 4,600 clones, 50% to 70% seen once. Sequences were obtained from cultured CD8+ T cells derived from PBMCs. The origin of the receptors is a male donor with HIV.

The CDR3 coding sequence is TGTGCCAGACGTCGAAAGCTAACTAGCGGTAAGGGGCCGTTTGAGACCCAGTACTTC. Amino acids: CARRRKLTSGKGPFETQYF. The rearrangement links TRBV2 to TRBJ2-5; 8 bases are a match to TRBD2. V was clipped by 9 bases and J by 5 bases; unmatched bases: 26. The CDR3 sequence is 19 residues long. CDR1 is SNHLY, CDR2 FYNNEI, per germline.

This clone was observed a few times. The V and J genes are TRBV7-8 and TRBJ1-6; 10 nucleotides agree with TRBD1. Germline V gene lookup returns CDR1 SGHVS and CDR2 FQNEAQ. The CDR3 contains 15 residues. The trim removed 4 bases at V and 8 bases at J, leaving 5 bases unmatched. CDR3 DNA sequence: TGTGCCAGCAGCTACACCGGACAGGGGGATTCACCCCTCCACTTT. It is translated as CASSYTGQGDSPLHF.

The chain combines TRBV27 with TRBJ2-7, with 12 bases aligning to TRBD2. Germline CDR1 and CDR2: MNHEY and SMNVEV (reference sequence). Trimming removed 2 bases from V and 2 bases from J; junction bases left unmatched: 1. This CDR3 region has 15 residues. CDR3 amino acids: CASSLASGGAYEQYF. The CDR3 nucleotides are TGTGCCAGCAGTTTAGCTAGCGGGGGGGCCTACGAGCAGTACTTC.

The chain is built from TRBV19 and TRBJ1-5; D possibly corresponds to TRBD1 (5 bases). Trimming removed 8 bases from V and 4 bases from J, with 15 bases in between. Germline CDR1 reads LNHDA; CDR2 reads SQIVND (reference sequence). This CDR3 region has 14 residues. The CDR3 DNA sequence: TGTGCCAGTGACCTTACAGGAGCTAATCAGCCCCAGCATTTT. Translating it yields CASDLTGANQPQHF. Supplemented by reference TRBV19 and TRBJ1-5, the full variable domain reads DGGITQSPKYLFRKEGQNVTLSCEQNLNHDAMYWYRQDPGQGLRLIYYSQIVNDFQKGDIAEGYSVSREKKESFPLTVTSAQKNPTAFYLCASDLTGANQPQHFGDGTRLSIL.

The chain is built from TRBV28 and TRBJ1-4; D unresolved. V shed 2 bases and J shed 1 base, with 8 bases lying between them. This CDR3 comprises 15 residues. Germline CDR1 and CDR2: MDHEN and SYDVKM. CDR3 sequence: CASSLSDLTNEKLFF. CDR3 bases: TGTGCCAGCAGTTTAAGCGACTTAACTAATGAAAAACTGTTTTTT.

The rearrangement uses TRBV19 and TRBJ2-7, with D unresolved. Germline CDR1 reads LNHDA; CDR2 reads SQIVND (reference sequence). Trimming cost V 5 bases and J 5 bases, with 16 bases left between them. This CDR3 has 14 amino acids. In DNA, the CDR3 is TGTGCCAGTAGTCCGAGCTGGCTGGAAGACGAGCAGTACTTC. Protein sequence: CASSPSWLEDEQYF. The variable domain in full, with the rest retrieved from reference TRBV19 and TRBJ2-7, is DGGITQSPKYLFRKEGQNVTLSCEQNLNHDAMYWYRQDPGQGLRLIYYSQIVNDFQKGDIAEGYSVSREKKESFPLTVTSAQKNPTAFYLCASSPSWLEDEQYFGPGTRLTVT.

CDR3 region: CASSGGPDRGGTEAFF. The CDR3, as DNA: TGTGCCAGCAGCGGTGGCCCCGACAGGGGGGGAACTGAAGCTTTCTTT. V and J are TRBV9 and TRBJ1-1; 9 bases line up with TRBD1. The junction had 11 bases not matched to a gene; V was cut back by 3 bases and J by 5 bases. CDR3 size: 16 residues. Germline V gene lookup returns CDR1 SGDLS and CDR2 YYNGEE.